Listed below are T cell receptor beta chains from one sample, sequenced in a study of shared clonotypes between healthy human individuals. Assay: immunoSEQ multiplex PCR; the TCRdb copy retains only in-frame clones and omits some. The sample contains 2 million to 3 million clones, approximately 94% of which appear only once. Sequenced material: naive CD4+ T cells from PBMCs. These receptors all come from a man aged 18 to 29 in good health. Some clones in this sample may be carry-over from other donors' samples. Both conserved end residues are part of each CDR3. A D gene is named only where the DNA matches it firmly. Clone size appears in some rows only: once, few, many, or a class for an expanded clone.

d_call	clone_size	v_call	j_call	cdr3_aa	cdr3_nt
.	.	TRBV5-1	TRBJ1-1	CASSLTDTLEAFF	TGCGCCAGCAGCTTGACCGATACCTTAGAAGCTTTCTTT
.	.	TRBV7-8	TRBJ2-3	CASSSGGADTQYF	TGTGCCAGCAGCTCGGGGGGCGCAGATACGCAGTATTTT
.	.	TRBV28	TRBJ1-3	CASSRWDVYSGNTIYF	TGTGCCAGCAGTCGATGGGACGTTTACTCTGGAAACACCATATATTTT
.	.	TRBV6-4	TRBJ2-1	CASSPSGPSYSSYNEQFF	TGTGCCAGCAGCCCCAGCGGGCCGAGTTATAGCTCCTACAATGAGCAGTTCTTC
TRBD2	.	TRBV29-1	TRBJ2-5	CSVGAGRGVAQYF	TGCAGCGTTGGAGCGGGGAGGGGTGTGGCCCAGTACTTC
.	.	TRBV30	TRBJ1-1	CAWSGQYNTEAFF	TGTGCCTGGAGTGGACAGTATAACACTGAAGCTTTCTTT
TRBD1	.	TRBV14	TRBJ2-7	CASSPWARGLYEQYF	TGTGCCAGCAGCCCCTGGGCCAGGGGGCTCTACGAGCAGTACTTC
TRBD1	.	TRBV19	TRBJ2-7	CASSSLTPGQGGYEQYF	TGTGCCAGTAGTTCCCTGACGCCGGGACAGGGGGGGTACGAGCAGTACTTC
.	.	TRBV25-1	TRBJ2-7	CASSEFGRNYEQYF	TGTGCCAGCAGTGAATTTGGCAGGAACTACGAGCAGTACTTC
.	.	TRBV28	TRBJ1-1	CASSPGTTNTEAFF	TGTGCCAGCAGTCCCGGGACAACGAACACTGAAGCTTTCTTT
.	.	TRBV9	TRBJ2-1	CASSVDHGYNEQFF	TGTGCCAGCAGCGTAGATCACGGATACAATGAGCAGTTCTTC
.	.	TRBV7-3	TRBJ2-3	CASSLRGPDTQYF	TGTGCCAGCAGCTTGAGAGGGCCAGATACGCAGTATTTT
.	.	TRBV27	TRBJ2-1	CASSLNLFYNEQFF	TGTGCCAGCAGTTTAAACCTATTTTACAATGAGCAGTTCTTC
.	.	TRBV7-8	TRBJ2-3	CASSLAPYGPRTDTQYF	TGTGCCAGCAGCTTAGCGCCTTATGGGCCTCGCACAGATACGCAGTATTTT
.	.	TRBV28	TRBJ1-3	CASSSPGSLGNTIYF	TGTGCCAGCAGTTCCCCGGGATCCCTCGGAAACACCATATATTTT
.	.	TRBV28	TRBJ2-6	CASSPPLGSGANVLTF	TGTGCCAGCAGTCCCCCGCTGGGATCTGGGGCCAACGTCCTGACTTTC
.	.	TRBV7-3	TRBJ2-1	CASSLAGPLYNEQFF	TGTGCCAGCAGCTTAGCGGGACCATTATACAATGAGCAGTTCTTC
.	.	TRBV5-4	TRBJ1-6	CASSFQARHNSPLHF	TGTGCCAGCAGCTTTCAGGCGAGGCATAATTCACCCCTCCACTTT
TRBD1	.	TRBV5-1	TRBJ2-7	CASSQDPTGIEQYF	TGCGCCAGCAGCCAGGACCCGACAGGGATCGAGCAGTACTTC
.	.	TRBV5-1	TRBJ1-6	CASSPLRQTNSPLHF	TGCGCCAGCAGCCCGCTAAGACAGACTAATTCACCCCTCCACTTT
.	few	TRBV7-2	TRBJ1-5	CASSFVGGNQPQHF	TGTGCCAGCAGCTTTGTCGGTGGCAATCAGCCCCAGCATTTT
TRBD1	.	TRBV4-3	TRBJ2-7	CASSPRDRGLREQYF	TGCGCCAGCAGCCCACGGGACAGGGGGCTTCGCGAGCAGTACTTC
.	.	TRBV5-1	TRBJ1-3	CASSLARVGRGNTIYF	TGCGCCAGCAGCTTGGCCAGGGTGGGTCGCGGAAACACCATATATTTT
TRBD1	.	TRBV11-3	TRBJ2-7	CASSPGTGTGAYEQYF	TGTGCCAGCAGCCCCGGTACAGGGACAGGGGCGTACGAGCAGTACTTC
.	.	TRBV5-1	TRBJ2-7	CASATGAIYEQYF	TGCGCCAGCGCTACGGGAGCTATCTACGAGCAGTACTTC
.	.	TRBV5-1	TRBJ2-2	CASSLFTGTNTGELFF	TGCGCCAGCAGCTTGTTTACAGGGACGAACACCGGGGAGCTGTTTTTT
.	.	TRBV27	TRBJ1-5	CASAADRNQPQHF	TGTGCCAGCGCTGCGGACCGCAATCAGCCCCAGCATTTT
.	.	TRBV5-1	TRBJ2-7	CASSLESLNYEQYF	TGCGCCAGCAGCTTGGAGTCCCTAAACTACGAGCAGTACTTC
TRBD1	.	TRBV18	TRBJ1-4	CASSPGQGWYEKLFF	TGTGCCAGCTCACCCGGACAGGGATGGTATGAAAAACTGTTTTTT
.	.	TRBV28	TRBJ1-5	CASSLLGEVQPQHF	TGTGCCAGCAGTTTATTAGGTGAAGTTCAGCCCCAGCATTTT
TRBD1	.	TRBV5-4	TRBJ2-1	CASRSREGAGNEQFF	TGTGCCAGCAGAAGTCGAGAGGGGGCGGGCAATGAGCAGTTCTTC
.	.	TRBV11-3	TRBJ2-1	CASSSPPWGEQFF	TGTGCCAGCAGCTCGCCACCCTGGGGTGAGCAGTTCTTC
.	once	TRBV7-2	TRBJ2-7	CASSPRVSGAYEQYF	TGTGCCAGCAGCCCCCGGGTGTCTGGGGCCTACGAGCAGTACTTC
.	.	TRBV5-1	TRBJ1-3	CASSLVGGDTLSSGNTIYF	TGCGCCAGCAGCTTGGTCGGTGGGGACACTTTGAGCTCTGGAAACACCATATATTTT
.	.	TRBV25-1	TRBJ1-4	CASSDLGVANEKLFF	TGTGCCAGCAGTGACCTCGGGGTCGCTAATGAAAAACTGTTTTTT
TRBD1	.	TRBV28	TRBJ1-1	CASSWTGNTEAFF	TGTGCCAGCAGTTGGACAGGGAACACTGAAGCTTTCTTT
.	.	TRBV5-1	TRBJ2-7	CASSSPSGTNEQYF	TGCGCCAGCAGCTCGCCGTCCGGGACAAACGAGCAGTACTTC
.	.	TRBV2	TRBJ1-5	CASSERLNQPQHF	TGTGCCAGCAGTGAAAGGCTTAATCAGCCCCAGCATTTT
.	.	TRBV27	TRBJ1-6	CASTTPNSPLHF	TGTGCCAGCACGACTCCTAATTCACCCCTCCACTTT
TRBD2	.	TRBV19	TRBJ2-1	CASSSPPGTKIANEQFF	TGTGCCAGTAGTAGTCCCCCCGGGACTAAGATCGCCAATGAGCAGTTCTTC
TRBD1	.	TRBV28	TRBJ1-5	CASSFPFGTANQPQHF	TGTGCCAGCAGTTTTCCTTTTGGGACAGCCAATCAGCCCCAGCATTTT
TRBD1	.	TRBV18	TRBJ1-3	CASSPRQGADANTIYF	TGTGCCAGCTCACCCCGACAGGGGGCGGACGCAAACACCATATATTTT
TRBD2	.	TRBV7-7	TRBJ2-7	CASSPPGNPGLATYEQYF	TGTGCCAGCAGCCCCCCGGGAAACCCGGGACTAGCGACCTACGAGCAGTACTTC
.	.	TRBV18	TRBJ1-5	CASSPGLDTPQHF	TGTGCCAGCTCACCGGGCCTCGATACGCCCCAGCATTTT
.	once	TRBV7-9	TRBJ2-1	CASSPGLARGDEQFF	TGTGCCAGCAGTCCGGGGCTAGCGCGGGGCGATGAGCAGTTCTTC
TRBD2	.	TRBV7-9	TRBJ2-1	CASSLAFSGEYNEQFF	TGTGCCAGCAGCTTAGCGTTTAGCGGGGAATACAATGAGCAGTTCTTC
.	.	TRBV5-1	TRBJ1-3	CASSLGDGNTIYF	TGCGCCAGCAGCTTGGGGGACGGAAACACCATATATTTT
.	.	TRBV19	TRBJ2-1	CASSIGRSNEQFF	TGTGCCAGTAGTATAGGCAGGAGCAATGAGCAGTTCTTC
.	.	TRBV19	TRBJ2-1	CASRSGTSNEQFF	TGTGCCAGTAGGTCTGGGACTTCGAATGAGCAGTTCTTC
TRBD1	.	TRBV5-1	TRBJ2-7	CASSLRDRATYEQYF	TGCGCCAGCAGCTTGCGGGACAGGGCTACCTACGAGCAGTACTTC
.	.	TRBV27	TRBJ1-2	CASSKTRTGGYTF	TGTGCCAGCAGCAAAACTAGGACGGGGGGCTACACCTTC
.	.	TRBV2	TRBJ2-1	CASSLESSSREQFF	TGTGCCAGCAGCCTTGAGAGTTCGTCGCGCGAGCAGTTCTTC
.	.	TRBV2	TRBJ1-2	CAQSTPQGIWGYTF	TGTGCCCAGAGTACCCCGCAGGGCATTTGGGGCTACACCTTC
TRBD2	.	TRBV29-1	TRBJ2-5	CSVWTSGRAGETQYF	TGCAGCGTGTGGACTAGCGGGAGGGCCGGAGAGACCCAGTACTTC
TRBD2	.	TRBV4-2	TRBJ2-1	CASTPRDSGKSEQFF	TGTGCCAGCACCCCGAGGGATAGCGGGAAGAGCGAGCAGTTCTTC